A single sample is the source of the 11 T cell receptor beta chains below, sequenced in a study of blood T cell repertoires in COVID-19. Profiled with immunoSEQ multiplex PCR; TCRdb holds only in-frame clones, not every one. The sample has some 190,000 clones, around 82% seen once. The sample taken for sequencing was peripheral blood. The receptors derive from a woman aged 80 or over with active or convalescent COVID-19.

The chain carries TRBV19 and TRBJ2-1; TRBD1 matches at 9 bases. The CDR3 has 15 amino acids. V shed 6 bases and J 9 bases; nucleotides not matched to a gene: 12. From germline, CDR1 is LNHDA and CDR2 SQIVND (reference sequence). CDR3 sequence (DNA): TGTGCCAGTAGGAAACAGGGGGCCGGCTTTAGTGAGCAGTTCTTC. Its protein is CASRKQGAGFSEQFF.

The gene calls are TRBV9 and TRBJ2-1; TRBD2 matches 12 bases. V dropped 2 bases and J dropped 9; count of bases not matched to a gene: 9. The CDR3 totals 16 residues. Germline V gene sequence: CDR1 SGDLS, CDR2 YYNGEE. The DNA of the CDR3 is TGTGCCAGCAGCGTTTGGGGAGGACTAGCGGGATCTGAGCAGTTCTTC. This translates into CASSVWGGLAGSEQFF.

The V and J genes are TRBV11-2 and TRBJ1-1; D remains ambiguous. The ends were cut back, 5 bases at V and 3 bases at J, with 16 bases in the middle. This CDR3 has 15 amino acids. Germline CDR1 is SGHAT and CDR2 is FQNNGV. The CDR3 loop is CASSLFRRVDTEAFF. CDR3 in DNA: TGTGCCAGCAGCCTCTTCAGGAGGGTGGACACTGAAGCTTTCTTT.

The V and J genes are TRBV4-1 and TRBJ1-3; possibly TRBD1 for D (5 bases). With 0 bases removed from V and 6 bases from J, the gap between germline ends came to 9 bases. The CDR3 has 14 residues. Germline V gene lookup returns CDR1 MGHRA and CDR2 YSYEKL. CDR3 in amino acids: CASSQERQLNTIYF. DNA for the CDR3: TGCGCCAGCAGCCAAGAAAGACAGTTAAACACCATATATTTT.

The V call is TRBV18, the J call TRBJ2-1; D is possibly TRBD1 (5 bases). The V and J ends lost 2 bases and 2 bases respectively, with 10 bases between them. The CDR3 is 15 residues long. CDR1 is KGHSH, CDR2 LQKENI, per germline. The CDR3 sequence: CASSPSGPTYNEQFF. Here the CDR3 DNA reads TGTGCCAGCTCACCATCAGGGCCCACCTACAATGAGCAGTTCTTC.

V and J are TRBV9 and TRBJ2-2, with a tentative D call TRBD1 (5 bases). In germline, CDR1 is SGDLS, CDR2 YYNGEE. The CDR3 loop spans 14 amino acids. Trimming took off 3 bases at V and 0 bases at J, with 6 bases between the two ends. The CDR3 sequence is CASSGTPNTGELFF. The CDR3, as DNA: TGTGCCAGCAGCGGGACACCGAACACCGGGGAGCTGTTTTTT.

The CDR3 region has the DNA TGTGCCAGTAGACTAAACGGGAGAAACACCGGGGAGCTGTTTTTT. It codes for CASRLNGRNTGELFF. This chain uses TRBV19 with TRBJ2-2, with TRBD2 as a possible D gene (6 bases). V shed 6 bases and J shed 2 bases, with 13 bases lying between them. The CDR3 sequence is 15 residues long. Germline assignment: CDR1 LNHDA and CDR2 SQIVND (reference sequence).

This clone was found once. This chain joins TRBV9 and TRBJ1-1, with D maybe TRBD1 (5 bases). Germline loops: CDR1 SGDLS, CDR2 YYNGEE. The CDR3 runs 15 residues. With 0 bases removed from V and 1 base from J, the gap between germline ends came to 10 bases. Written as DNA, the CDR3 is TGTGCCAGCAGCGTAGCGGCAGGACAGAACACTGAAGCTTTCTTT. It translates to CASSVAAGQNTEAFF. Full variable domain (missing parts from reference TRBV9 and TRBJ1-1): DSGVTQTPKHLITATGQRVTLRCSPRSGDLSVYWYQQSLDQGLQFLIQYYNGEERAKGNILERFSAQQFPDLHSELNLSSLELGDSALYFCASSVAAGQNTEAFFGQGTRLTVV.

V gene TRBV7-8 combines with J gene TRBJ2-1; 11 bases fit TRBD2. There are 16 residues in the CDR3. In germline, CDR1 is SGHVS, CDR2 FQNEAQ. V was clipped by 5 bases and J by 2 bases; unmatched bases: 5. CDR3 in DNA: TGTGCCAGCAGCCCCCTGACTAGCGGGACCTACAATGAGCAGTTCTTC. This translates into CASSPLTSGTYNEQFF.

The chain joins TRBV11-2 to TRBJ2-1; 8 bases agree with TRBD2. This CDR3 comprises 18 residues. Germline CDR1 SGHAT, CDR2 FQNNGV. After removal of 1 base from V and 0 bases from J, the junction contained 8 bases not matched to a gene. CDR3 coding DNA: TGTGCCAGCAGCTTAGCGACTAGCGTATTCAGCTCCTACAATGAGCAGTTCTTC. It is translated as CASSLATSVFSSYNEQFF.

V usage is TRBV19 and J usage is TRBJ1-1, with D possibly TRBD1 on 5 matching bases. The CDR3 sequence is 14 residues long. V lost 3 bases and J 2 bases, leaving 10 bases between the germline ends. Germline lookup yields CDR1 LNHDA and CDR2 SQIVND (reference sequence). CDR3 sequence reads: CASSILGANTEAFF. CDR3 sequence (DNA): TGTGCCAGTAGTATCCTAGGGGCCAACACTGAAGCTTTCTTT.